What follows describes a single TCR beta chain. This clone came up once. Its antigen target is currently unknown. The record has no base qualities; no much larger clone is one base away. The CDR3 starts with the cysteine, ends with the phenylalanine, and has 16 residues. Solely the CDR3 DNA is kept, with 48 bases framed from the first base. The germline V gene encodes CDR1 LNHDA and CDR2 SQIVND (reference sequence). Deletion took 5 bases off V and 5 bases off J, with a span of 21 bases between the germline ends. The data stem from a study of T cell responses to AZD1222 COVID-19 vaccine (dated by TCRdb to about 2021). Context from the whole study: AZD1222 recipients given second doses at about 4 weeks or at about 12 weeks were pooled, since spike-specific TCR depth and breadth were not found to differ between the two schedules. TCR sequencing was performed for 233 trial participants, of whom some 200 were given two doses of AZD1222 and around 25 were given two doses of MenACWY control vaccine. Trial participants were enrolled by age into subgroups of 18-55, 56-69 and 70-plus years, and around 150, 29 and 61 TCR-sequenced participants, respectively, were included in these subgroups. The study at large found these results: Participants were mostly white British and included more females than males, and it was suggested by the authors that clonal diversity may have been underestimated. Vaccine-associated CD4 TCRs spanned the whole spike protein, with dominant responses in regions 160-218 and 743-854. The 56-69-year group was small, and its depth increase did not reach significance, likely because of low power. Nearly half of unique spike-specific TCRs reportedly recognized epitopes outside regions mutated in the B.1.351 and B.1.1.7 variants. After two AZD1222 doses, spike-specific TCR breadth and depth were significantly higher than at day 0 and than in MenACWY recipients. Because no day 14 peak-response samples were available, the repertoires could be characterized only after the peak T cell response. Conclusions about previously exposed vaccinees are limited, since just a handful of AZD1222 recipients were seropositive for SARS-CoV-2 at baseline.

What this sample's time point label stands for: baseline before first vaccination. Samples from vaccinated people were obtained from the UK trials COV001 and COV002, which included a single-blind randomized controlled phase 2/3 trial of AZD1222 (ChAdOx1 nCoV-19) in healthy adults. For TCRbeta chain sequencing, PBMC samples from trial participants were taken at day 0 and at day 28 after the second dose. The CDR3 regions of human TCRbeta chains were subjected to immunosequencing. On the study's bioinformatics: Repertoire TCRs were matched against a reference library of SARS-CoV-2-specific TCRs generated with the MIRA antigen-specificity platform. Breadth was defined as the fraction of unique TCRs that were SARS-CoV-2-associated, and depth was defined as the fraction of total T cells that were SARS-CoV-2-associated. Using the MIRA data, every spike-specific TCR was mapped to the spike region that the TCR reacted to and assigned to either a CD4 or a CD8 class. Log10-transformed breadth and depth values were compared by one-way ANOVA with Sidak's multiple comparisons tests. Here the immuneACCESS table is served through TCRdb, limited to in-frame sequences with V and J called. Missing clones are a known gap in these copies; in checked studies unresolved V genes cover under half, and the rest lacks a known reason. That table supplies the V and J calls and clone size; D and trimming were determined from the DNA. The table for this sample lists 90,000 or so clones; 80% to 90% of them were counted only once. The top ten hold 16% of the sample.

Sequencing was performed on peripheral blood, taken on day 0 of AZD1222 vaccination. The source of this sequence is an adult in good health. The chain employs TRBV19 and TRBJ1-1; TRBD1 is perhaps the D gene, given 5 matching bases. The nucleotide sequence is given as TGTGCCAGTAGTCCAATGACAGTCGCCGTTGGGACTGAAGCTTTCTTT. This codes for CASSPMTVAVGTEAFF.